This TCR beta chain is from a study of cytomegalovirus exposure and HLA in healthy donors. Study-wide results and caveats: Earlier analysis found most TCR beta V segments productive about 87% or about 30% of the time. Apart from CMV serostatus, no immune exposure information was available. Later on, analysis showed that most CMV-associated TCR beta chains appeared to be HLA-restricted.

J gave up 2 bases and V 6 bases, and 9 bases lay outside the gene matches. Germline CDR1 is MDHEN and CDR2 is SYDVKM. The length of the CDR3 is 15 residues. It was with 60 Vbeta and 13 Jbeta primers that the PCR ran. Assay: immunoSEQ multiplex PCR; the TCRdb copy retains only in-frame clones and omits some. This sample has about 190,000 clones; about 69% occur once, and the top ten carry about 4.4%. Regarding this clone: Antigen: not known.

The sequencing input was PBMCs. The chain links TRBV28 to TRBJ2-7; 8 nucleotides agree with TRBD2. The sequence was collected from a man aged 30 to 39 in good health and CMV-seropositive. CDR3: CASSPGGGGTYEQYF. DNA of the CDR3: TGTGCCAGCAGCCCCGGGGGGGGCGGAACCTACGAGCAGTACTTC. The whole variable domain, remainder taken from reference TRBV28 and TRBJ2-7, is DVKVTQSSRYLVKRTGEKVFLECVQDMDHENMFWYRQDPGLGLRLIYFSYDVKMKEKGDIPEGYSVSREKKERFSLILESASTNQTSMYLCASSPGGGGTYEQYFGPGTRLTVT.